This entry lists 11 T cell receptor beta chains sequenced from one sample in a study of T cell repertoires in cytomegalovirus infection. These receptors' antigens are unknown. TCRdb independently ran MiXCR on the reads; one entry per CDR3 protein. Of 110,000 or so distinct CDR3 sequences detected, less than 30% appear once; the ten largest clones hold about 81%. The sample consisted of CD8+ T cells from cultured PBMCs, taken from culture after CMV antigen stimulation. Receptor source: a human donor in good health (CMV status not recorded). Some clones in this sample may be carry-over from other donors' samples.

This clonotype has just a few counts. The V and J genes are TRBV7-8 and TRBJ1-2; 7 nucleotides align to TRBD1. V lost 5 bases, J lost 8 bases, and 17 bases stayed unmatched. Germline CDR1 SGHVS, CDR2 FQNEAQ. CDR3 length: 16 residues. The CDR3 loop reads CASSLTPTGSDRGYTF. The CDR3 nucleotides are TGTGCCAGCAGCCTTACCCCGACAGGGTCCGACCGGGGCTACACCTTC.

This clonotype has at least ten counts. The CDR3 loop is CASSLVAGGYEQYF. The CDR3 DNA sequence: TGTGCCAGCAGCTTAGTGGCAGGGGGCTACGAGCAGTACTTC. V usage is TRBV7-8 and J usage is TRBJ2-7, with TRBD1 identical over 7 bases. The CDR3 is 14 amino acids. V lost 1 base and J lost 3; bases outside the gene matches: 3. The germline gives CDR1 SGHVS, CDR2 FQNEAQ.

The V call is TRBV5-4, the J call TRBJ2-1; the D gene is possibly TRBD2 (6 bases). V was pared by 4 bases and J by 8 bases, with 13 bases between. Germline V gene lookup returns CDR1 SGHNT and CDR2 YYREEE (reference sequence). The CDR3 consists of 13 residues. CDR3 sequence: CASSQNWGDEQFF. CDR3 nucleotides: TGTGCCAGCAGCCAAAACTGGGGGGATGAGCAGTTCTTC.

This chain joins TRBV10-3 and TRBJ1-2; D uncertain. CDR1 is ENHRY, CDR2 SYGVKD, per germline. The CDR3 length is 14 residues. The V end was cut by 3 bases, the J end by 0 bases, with 8 bases between. CDR3 region: CAISDIASNYGYTF. CDR3 DNA: TGTGCCATCAGTGATATTGCGTCTAACTATGGCTACACCTTC.

This clonotype was detected ten times or more. The CDR3 sequence is CASSWGGNEQFF. As DNA, the CDR3 is TGTGCCAGCAGTTGGGGTGGCAATGAGCAGTTCTTC. The rearrangement links TRBV12-3 or TRBV12-4 to TRBJ2-1; D is ambiguous. V was cut by 4 bases and J by 6 bases, with 7 bases left in between. The CDR3 runs 12 residues.

This clonotype was seen more than once but under ten times. This chain uses TRBV20-1 with TRBJ2-1, with 9 bases matching TRBD2. With V trimmed by 0 bases and J by 10 bases, 19 bases remained unmatched. The germline V gene has CDR1 DFQATT and CDR2 SNEGSKA (reference sequence). This CDR3 contains 18 residues. CDR3 in DNA: TGCAGTGCTAGAGATCGCCTACTGGTAGCGGGGGTGCCCTGGGAGCAGTTCTTC. It yields the protein CSARDRLLVAGVPWEQFF.

V and J are TRBV7-6 and TRBJ2-2, with TRBD2 matching 8 bases. Trimming at V came to 2 bases and at J to 0 bases, leaving 5 bases not matched to a gene. Germline CDR1 reads SGHVS; CDR2 reads FNYEAQ. The CDR3 has 17 residues. The CDR3 DNA reads as TGTGCCAGCAGCTTATTGCGGGGGGCTACGAACACCGGGGAGCTGTTTTTT. This codes for CASSLLRGATNTGELFF.

Written as DNA, the CDR3 is TGTGCCAGCAGTTTTCTAGGGGGACCAAACAATGAGCAGTTCTTC. It translates to CASSFLGGPNNEQFF. This chain joins TRBV12-3 or TRBV12-4 and TRBJ2-1, with D possibly TRBD1 on 6 matching bases. The CDR3 has 15 amino acids. V was clipped by 3 bases and J by 5 bases, with 14 bases between them.

The rearrangement joins TRBV4-2 to TRBJ1-5; possible D gene TRBD1, 6 bases. This CDR3 contains 14 residues. V shed 0 bases and J shed 7 bases, with 10 bases lying between them. Germline V gene data show CDR1 as LGHNA and CDR2 as YNFKEQ. This CDR3 is CASSQDQGIQPQHF. In nucleotides, the CDR3 is TGTGCCAGCAGCCAAGATCAGGGGATCCAGCCCCAGCATTTT.

The chain recombines TRBV2 with TRBJ1-5; D is unclear. Trimming removed 9 bases from V and 4 bases from J, with 4 bases in between. Per germline, CDR1 SNHLY and CDR2 FYNNEI. The CDR3 is 10 residues long. The CDR3 DNA follows: TGTGCCAGGACTAATCAGCCCCAGCATTTT. Encoded protein: CARTNQPQHF.

The chain couples TRBV27 to TRBJ1-2, with D possibly matching TRBD1 (6 bases). This CDR3 has 14 residues. The germline gives CDR1 MNHEY, CDR2 SMNVEV (reference sequence). V was trimmed by 5 bases and J by 3 bases, leaving 13 bases between them. The CDR3 sequence is CASSALQGHYGYTF. CDR3 bases: TGTGCCAGCAGTGCCCTACAGGGCCACTATGGCTACACCTTC.